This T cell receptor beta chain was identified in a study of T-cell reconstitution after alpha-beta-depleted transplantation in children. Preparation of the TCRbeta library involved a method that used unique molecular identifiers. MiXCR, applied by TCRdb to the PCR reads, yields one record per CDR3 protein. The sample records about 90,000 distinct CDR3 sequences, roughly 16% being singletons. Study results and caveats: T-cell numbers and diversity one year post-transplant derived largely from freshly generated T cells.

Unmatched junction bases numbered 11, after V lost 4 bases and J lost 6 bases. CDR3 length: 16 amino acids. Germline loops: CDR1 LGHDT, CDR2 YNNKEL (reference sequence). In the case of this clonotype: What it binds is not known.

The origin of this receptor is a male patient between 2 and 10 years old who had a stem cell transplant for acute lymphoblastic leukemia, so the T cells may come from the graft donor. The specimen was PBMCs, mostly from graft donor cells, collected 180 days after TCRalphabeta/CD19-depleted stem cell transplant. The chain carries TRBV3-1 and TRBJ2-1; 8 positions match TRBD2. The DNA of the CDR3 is TGTGCCAGCAGCCCCCCGAATTGGAGCGGGGGCAATGAGCAGTTCTTC. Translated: CASSPPNWSGGNEQFF.